Each of the 19 T cell receptor beta chains below was sequenced from the same sample in a study of cytomegalovirus exposure and HLA in healthy donors. 13 Jbeta primers and 60 Vbeta primers were used for the PCR. TCRdb's table, derived via immunoSEQ multiplex PCR, lists solely in-frame clones and lacks some. The sample is made up of some 200,000 clones, and the top ten hold about 1.1% of it. Sequenced material: PBMCs. Receptors were obtained from a girl aged 2-10 years in good health and CMV-seropositive.

V usage is TRBV6-1 and J usage is TRBJ2-1, with D perhaps matching TRBD2 (6 bases). The CDR3 length is 15 residues. Trimming removed 1 base at V and 6 bases at J, with 13 bases between. The germline gives CDR1 MNHNS, CDR2 SASEGT. The CDR3 DNA reads as TGTGCCAGCAGTGAAGACCCCGGGAGAGGCAATGAGCAGTTCTTC. Translated, it gives CASSEDPGRGNEQFF.

The CDR3 sequence is CAISEPFRTGDRKGYTF. The CDR3 coding sequence is TGTGCCATCAGTGAGCCTTTTCGGACAGGGGATAGGAAAGGCTACACCTTC. The chain has TRBV10-3 and TRBJ1-2, with 9 nucleotides matching TRBD1. The CDR3 runs 17 residues. Germline lookup yields CDR1 ENHRY and CDR2 SYGVKD. Trimming at V came to 2 bases and at J to 8 bases, leaving 15 bases not matched to a gene.

The chain links TRBV5-4 to TRBJ2-4; 7 bases map to TRBD2. Losses at the gene ends were 1 base for V and 7 bases for J; bases not matched to a gene: 8. Germline V gives CDR1 SGHNT, CDR2 YYREEE (reference sequence). The CDR3 is 15 amino acids. The CDR3 reads CASSLRREMGNIQYF. The DNA for the CDR3 is TGTGCCAGCAGCTTGAGGCGGGAGATGGGGAACATTCAGTACTTC.

The V call is TRBV19, the J call TRBJ1-3; D perhaps matches TRBD1 (6 bases). Deletions cut 5 bases from V and 2 bases from J, with 16 bases between. The CDR3 contains 16 residues. Germline V gene data show CDR1 as LNHDA and CDR2 as SQIVND (reference sequence). CDR3 sequence (DNA): TGTGCCAGTAGTGGGGGATTCGGGACACCTGGAAACACCATATATTTT. Translated, it gives CASSGGFGTPGNTIYF.

A note on this clone: The CDR3 carries no conserved terminal phenylalanine or tryptophan, so it likely arises from a read error. The chain links TRBV27 to TRBJ1-5; 7 nucleotides align to TRBD1. The CDR3 has 15 amino acids. Germline assignment: CDR1 MNHEY and CDR2 SMNVEV (reference sequence). V gave up 5 bases and J gave up 2 bases; unmatched junction bases: 6. The CDR3 loop reads CASSVGGLGNQPQHS. CDR3 sequence (DNA): TGTGCCAGCAGTGTAGGGGGCTTAGGCAATCAGCCCCAGCATTCT.

The genes are TRBV27 and TRBJ2-7; possible D gene TRBD2, 5 bases. Germline V gene sequence: CDR1 MNHEY, CDR2 SMNVEV (reference sequence). V was trimmed by 0 bases and J by 7 bases, leaving 16 bases between them. This CDR3 comprises 15 residues. The CDR3 sequence is CASSLSVEALKEQYF. The CDR3 DNA reads as TGTGCCAGCAGTTTATCGGTGGAGGCCCTTAAGGAGCAGTACTTC.

The chain combines TRBV27 with TRBJ2-2, with 11 bases identical to TRBD2. V lost 0 bases, J lost 4 bases, and 7 bases stayed unmatched. CDR3 length equals 18 residues. The germline V gene has CDR1 MNHEY and CDR2 SMNVEV (reference sequence). DNA for the CDR3: TGTGCCAGCAGTTTATCGCCCTTACTAGCGGGGGCCACCGGGGAGCTGTTTTTT. This translates into CASSLSPLLAGATGELFF.

V is TRBV2 and J is TRBJ1-5, with a tentative D call TRBD1 (6 bases). The V gene lost 5 bases and the J gene lost 5 bases, with 10 bases spanning the gap. CDR3 length: 13 amino acids. Germline assignment: CDR1 SNHLY and CDR2 FYNNEI. CDR3 protein: CASSLNRDQPQHF. CDR3 in DNA: TGTGCCAGCAGTCTAAACAGGGATCAGCCCCAGCATTTT.

The gene calls are TRBV6-1 and TRBJ2-1, with TRBD2 as a possible D gene (6 bases). This CDR3 is built from 15 residues. CDR1 MNHNS and CDR2 SASEGT come from the germline V gene. V was pared by 4 bases and J by 1 base, with 11 bases between. The DNA for the CDR3 is TGTGCCAGCAGTGCAACTAGCATTTCCTACAATGAGCAGTTCTTC. Amino acid sequence: CASSATSISYNEQFF.

V and J are TRBV18 and TRBJ2-1; 7 bases are a match to TRBD1. V was pared by 1 base and J by 4 bases, with 10 bases of the junction left unmatched. This CDR3 comprises 17 residues. Germline CDR1 KGHSH, CDR2 LQKENI. The DNA for the CDR3 is TGTGCCAGCTCACCACGATTACAGGGGTTGAGTTACAATGAGCAGTTCTTC. Amino acids: CASSPRLQGLSYNEQFF.

V usage is TRBV6-4 and J usage is TRBJ2-3; TRBD2 aligns across 10 bases. Germline CDR1 reads MRHNA; CDR2 reads SNTAGT. J was trimmed by 0 bases and V by 0 bases; bases with no gene match: 0. The CDR3 has 16 residues. The CDR3, as DNA: TGTGCCAGCAGTGACTCGACTAGCGGGAGCACAGATACGCAGTATTTT. Translation gives CASSDSTSGSTDTQYF.

V gene TRBV30 combines with J gene TRBJ1-2, with 7 bases aligning to TRBD1. This CDR3 comprises 21 residues. Trimming at V came to 2 bases and at J to 1 base, leaving 25 bases not matched to a gene. The germline gives CDR1 GTSNPN, CDR2 SVGIG (reference sequence). Here the CDR3 DNA reads TGTGCCTGGAGTTTAAGGTGGGGAAATAAGGGGACAGCCTTCAATAACTATGGCTACACCTTC. Protein product: CAWSLRWGNKGTAFNNYGYTF. Filled out from reference TRBV30 and TRBJ1-2, the complete variable domain reads SQTIHQWPATLVQPVGSPLSLECTVEGTSNPNLYWYRQAAGRGLQLLFYSVGIGQISSEVPQNLSASRPQDRQFILSSKKLLLSDSGFYLCAWSLRWGNKGTAFNNYGYTFGSGTRLTVV.

V usage is TRBV28 and J usage is TRBJ1-5; 7 bases match TRBD1. Per germline, CDR1 MDHEN and CDR2 SYDVKM. Unmatched junction bases numbered 7, after V lost 5 bases and J lost 0 bases. CDR3 length equals 16 residues. The CDR3 reads CASSHPTGYSNQPQHF. In nucleotides, the CDR3 is TGTGCCAGCAGTCATCCGACAGGGTATAGCAATCAGCCCCAGCATTTT.

The chain uses TRBV7-2 and TRBJ1-4; 8 bases match TRBD1. The CDR3 has 16 amino acids. The J segment lost 0 bases and the V segment lost 4 bases, leaving 4 bases of the junction unmatched. Germline CDR1 reads SGHTA; CDR2 reads FQGNSA. The CDR3 protein is CASSSGQVPTNEKLFF. CDR3 sequence (DNA): TGTGCCAGCAGCTCGGGACAGGTCCCAACTAATGAAAAACTGTTTTTT.

V gene TRBV19 combines with J gene TRBJ2-6; 9 nucleotides line up with TRBD1. CDR3 length equals 17 residues. CDR1 is LNHDA, CDR2 SQIVND, per germline (reference sequence). The ends lost 5 bases at V and 3 bases at J; junction bases unmatched: 8. The CDR3 spells CASSFLGQGGGANVLTF. CDR3 in DNA: TGTGCCAGTAGTTTCCTGGGACAGGGAGGTGGGGCCAACGTCCTGACTTTC.

This chain connects TRBV4-1 to TRBJ1-2; D might be TRBD1 (6 bases). V was pared by 3 bases and J by 2 bases, with 25 bases between. Germline CDR1 MGHRA, CDR2 YSYEKL. The CDR3 is 19 amino acids. The CDR3 sequence: CASSHPAINRDITNYGYTF. DNA for the CDR3: TGCGCCAGCAGCCATCCCGCCATCAACCGGGACATAACCAACTATGGCTACACCTTC.

V is TRBV16 and J is TRBJ2-7, with TRBD2 matching over 7 bases. The germline CDR1 and CDR2 sequences are KGHSY and FQNENV. The V gene end was trimmed by 0 bases and the J gene end by 3 bases; junction bases not matched to a gene: 11. The CDR3 runs 17 residues. DNA for the CDR3: TGTGCCAGCAGCCAATCGCCCAGGGAGGGTTGGGACTACGAGCAGTACTTC. Translated: CASSQSPREGWDYEQYF.

Concerning this clone: The junction departs from the called germline gene at one end, perhaps through a read error. The chain carries TRBV6-5 and TRBJ2-7, with 8 positions matching TRBD1. This CDR3 region has 11 residues. Germline-derived CDR1 and CDR2 are MNHEY and SVGAGI. The CDR3 nucleotides read TGTGCCAGCCGGACAGGGAACGAGCGGTACTTC. This sequence encodes CASRTGNERYF.

The chain links TRBV19 to TRBJ1-5; TRBD1 matches at 12 bases. Germline V gene sequence: CDR1 LNHDA, CDR2 SQIVND (reference sequence). Germline trimming cut 7 bases from V and 8 bases from J; bases unmatched to any gene: 9. CDR3 length: 15 amino acids. This CDR3 is CASTPGQGAREPQHF. DNA for the CDR3: TGTGCCAGTACTCCGGGACAGGGGGCTAGAGAGCCCCAGCATTTT.